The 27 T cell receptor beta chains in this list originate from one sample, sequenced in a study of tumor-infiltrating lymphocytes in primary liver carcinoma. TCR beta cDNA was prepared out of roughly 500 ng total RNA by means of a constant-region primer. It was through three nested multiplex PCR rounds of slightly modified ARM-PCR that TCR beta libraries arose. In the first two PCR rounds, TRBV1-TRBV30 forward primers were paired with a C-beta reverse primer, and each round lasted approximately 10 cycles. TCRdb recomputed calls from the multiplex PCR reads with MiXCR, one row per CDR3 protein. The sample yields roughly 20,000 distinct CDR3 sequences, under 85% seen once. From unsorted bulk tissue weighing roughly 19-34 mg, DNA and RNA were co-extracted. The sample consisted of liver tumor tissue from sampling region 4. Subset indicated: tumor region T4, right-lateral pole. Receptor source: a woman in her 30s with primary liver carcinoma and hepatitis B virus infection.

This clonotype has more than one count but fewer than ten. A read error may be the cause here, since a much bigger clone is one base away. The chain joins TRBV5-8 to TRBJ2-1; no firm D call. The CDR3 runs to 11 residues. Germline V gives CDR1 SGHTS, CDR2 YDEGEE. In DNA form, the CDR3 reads TGTGTCTCGGGTCGTTTCGATGAGCAGTTCTTC. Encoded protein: CVSGRFDEQFF.

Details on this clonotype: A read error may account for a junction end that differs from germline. The CDR3 protein is CTSSEATSSDYKQYF. The CDR3 bases are TGTACCAGCAGTGAGGCGACTAGCAGCGACTACAAGCAGTACTTC. V usage is TRBV2 and J usage is TRBJ2-7; 7 nucleotides align to TRBD2. Germline V gene sequence: CDR1 SNHLY, CDR2 FYNNEI. The CDR3 totals 15 residues.

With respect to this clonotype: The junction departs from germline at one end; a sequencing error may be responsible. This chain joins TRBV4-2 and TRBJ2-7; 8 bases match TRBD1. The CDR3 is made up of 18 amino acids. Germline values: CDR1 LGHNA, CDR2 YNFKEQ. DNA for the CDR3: TGTGCGAGCAGCCAGGAACACTTAGAACAGGGGGGACCGCGCGAGCAGTACTTC. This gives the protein CASSQEHLEQGGPREQYF.

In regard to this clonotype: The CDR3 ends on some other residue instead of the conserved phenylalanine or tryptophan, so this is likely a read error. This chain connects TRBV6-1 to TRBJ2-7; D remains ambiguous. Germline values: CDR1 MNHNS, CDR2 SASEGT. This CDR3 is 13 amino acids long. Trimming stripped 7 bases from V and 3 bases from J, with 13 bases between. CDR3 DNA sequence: TGTGCCAGCACCCGAACTACTGACTACGAGCAGTACCTC. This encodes CASTRTTDYEQYL.

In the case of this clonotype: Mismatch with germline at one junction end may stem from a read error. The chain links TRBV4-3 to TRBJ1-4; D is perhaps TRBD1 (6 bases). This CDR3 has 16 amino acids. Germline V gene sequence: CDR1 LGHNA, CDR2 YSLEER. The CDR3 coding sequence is TGCCCCAGCAGCCAAGACATGGGGGGCACTAATGAAAAACTGTTTTTT. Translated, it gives CPSSQDMGGTNEKLFF.

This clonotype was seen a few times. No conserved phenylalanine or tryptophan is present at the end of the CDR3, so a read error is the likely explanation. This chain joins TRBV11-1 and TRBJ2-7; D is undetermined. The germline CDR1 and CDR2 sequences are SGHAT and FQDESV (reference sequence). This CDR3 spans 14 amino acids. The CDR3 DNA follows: TGTGCTAGCAGCTTAGTCACTGGGACCTACGAGCAGTACCTC. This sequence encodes CASSLVTGTYEQYL.

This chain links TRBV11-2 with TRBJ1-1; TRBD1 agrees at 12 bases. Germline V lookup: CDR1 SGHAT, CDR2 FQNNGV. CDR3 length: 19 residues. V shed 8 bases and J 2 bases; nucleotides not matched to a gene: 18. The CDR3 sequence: CASSRDRGRKRWSNTEAFF. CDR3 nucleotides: TGTGCCAGCTCTCGGGACAGGGGGCGCAAGAGGTGGAGTAACACTGAAGCTTTCTTT.

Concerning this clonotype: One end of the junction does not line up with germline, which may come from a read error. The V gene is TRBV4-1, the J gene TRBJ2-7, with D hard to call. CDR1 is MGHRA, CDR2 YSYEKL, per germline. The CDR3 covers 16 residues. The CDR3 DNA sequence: TGCGCCAGCAGCCAAGATTTTAGAGGAAGCTCCTACGAACAGTACTTC. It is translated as CASSQDFRGSSYEQYF.

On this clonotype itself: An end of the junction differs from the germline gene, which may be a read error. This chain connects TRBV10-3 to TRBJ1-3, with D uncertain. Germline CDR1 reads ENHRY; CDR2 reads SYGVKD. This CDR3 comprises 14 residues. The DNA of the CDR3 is TGTGCCATCATTGAGTCAGTTCCTGGAAACGCCATATATTTT. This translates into CAIIESVPGNAIYF.

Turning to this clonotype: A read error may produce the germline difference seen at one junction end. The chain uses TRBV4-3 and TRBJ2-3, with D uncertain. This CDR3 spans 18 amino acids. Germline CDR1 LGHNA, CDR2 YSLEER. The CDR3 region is CANSQSVWLGDPVDTQCF. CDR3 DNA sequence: TGCGCCAACAGCCAGTCGGTCTGGCTGGGTGATCCCGTTGATACGCAGTGTTTT.

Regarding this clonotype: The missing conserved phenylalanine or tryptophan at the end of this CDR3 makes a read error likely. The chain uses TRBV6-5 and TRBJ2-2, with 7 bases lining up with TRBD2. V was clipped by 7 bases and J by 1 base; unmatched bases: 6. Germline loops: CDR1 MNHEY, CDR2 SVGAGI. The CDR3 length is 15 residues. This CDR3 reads CASTPSGVNTGELFL. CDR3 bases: TGTGCCAGCACCCCTAGCGGAGTGAACACCGGGGAGCTGTTTTTG.

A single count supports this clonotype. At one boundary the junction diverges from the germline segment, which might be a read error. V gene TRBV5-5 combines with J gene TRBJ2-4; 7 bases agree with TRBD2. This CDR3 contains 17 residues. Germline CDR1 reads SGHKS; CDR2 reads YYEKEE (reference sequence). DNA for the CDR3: TGTACCAGCGGCTTAGTAGGAATGAGGGAGGGGTCGGATATTCAGTACTTC. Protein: CTSGLVGMREGSDIQYF.

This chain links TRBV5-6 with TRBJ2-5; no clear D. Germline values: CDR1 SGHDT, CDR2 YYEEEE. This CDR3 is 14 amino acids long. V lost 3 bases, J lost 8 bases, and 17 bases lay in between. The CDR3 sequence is CASSSATGCETQYF. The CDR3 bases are TGTGCCAGCAGCTCCGCCACGGGTTGTGAAACCCAGTACTTC.

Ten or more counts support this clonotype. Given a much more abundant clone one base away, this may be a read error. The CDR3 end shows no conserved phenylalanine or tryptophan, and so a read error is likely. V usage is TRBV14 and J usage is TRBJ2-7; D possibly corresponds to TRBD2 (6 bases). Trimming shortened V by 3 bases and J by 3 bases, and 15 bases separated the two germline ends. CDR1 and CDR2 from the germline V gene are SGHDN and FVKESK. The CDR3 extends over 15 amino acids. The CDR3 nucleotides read TGTGCCAGCAGCCAGGCGGCGGGGACTGACTACGAGCAGTACCTC. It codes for CASSQAAGTDYEQYL.

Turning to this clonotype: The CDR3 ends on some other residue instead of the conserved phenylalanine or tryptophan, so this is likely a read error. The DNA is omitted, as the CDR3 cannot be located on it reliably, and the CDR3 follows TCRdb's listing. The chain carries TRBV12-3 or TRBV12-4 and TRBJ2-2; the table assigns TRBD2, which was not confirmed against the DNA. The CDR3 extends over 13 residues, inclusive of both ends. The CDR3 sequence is CASKGLGYGELSC.

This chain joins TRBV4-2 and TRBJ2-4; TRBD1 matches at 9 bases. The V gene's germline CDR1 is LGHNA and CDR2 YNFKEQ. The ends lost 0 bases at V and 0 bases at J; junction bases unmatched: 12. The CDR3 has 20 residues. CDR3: CASSQDLGQGVPLAKNIQYF. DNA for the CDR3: TGTGCCAGCAGCCAAGATTTGGGACAGGGTGTCCCTCTAGCCAAAAACATTCAGTACTTC.

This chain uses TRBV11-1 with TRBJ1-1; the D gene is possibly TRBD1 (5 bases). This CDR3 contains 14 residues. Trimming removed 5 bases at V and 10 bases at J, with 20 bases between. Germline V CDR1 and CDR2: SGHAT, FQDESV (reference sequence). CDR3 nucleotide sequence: TGTGCCAGCAGCCTCGGGCAGGGCTACACTAGAGCTTTCTTT. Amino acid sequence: CASSLGQGYTRAFF.

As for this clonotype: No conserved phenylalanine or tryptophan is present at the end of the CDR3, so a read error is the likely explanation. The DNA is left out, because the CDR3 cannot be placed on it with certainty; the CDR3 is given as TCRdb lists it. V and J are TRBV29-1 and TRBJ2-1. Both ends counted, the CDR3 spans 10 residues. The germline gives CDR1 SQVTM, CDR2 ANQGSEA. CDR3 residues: CSVDQNEQLL.

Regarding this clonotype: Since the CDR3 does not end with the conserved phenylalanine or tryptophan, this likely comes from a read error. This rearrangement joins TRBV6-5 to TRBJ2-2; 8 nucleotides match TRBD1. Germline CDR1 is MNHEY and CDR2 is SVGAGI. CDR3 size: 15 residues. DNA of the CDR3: TGTGCCGGCAGTCCGCGGACAGGGCTCACCGGGGAGCTGTTTGTT. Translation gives CAGSPRTGLTGELFV.

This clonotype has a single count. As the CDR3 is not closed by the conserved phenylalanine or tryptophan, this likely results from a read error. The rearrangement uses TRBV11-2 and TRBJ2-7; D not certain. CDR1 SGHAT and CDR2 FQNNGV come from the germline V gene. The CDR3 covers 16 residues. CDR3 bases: TGCGCCAGCAGCACATATCCGGGTCCCTACGTCTACGATCAGTACATC. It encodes CASSTYPGPYVYDQYI.

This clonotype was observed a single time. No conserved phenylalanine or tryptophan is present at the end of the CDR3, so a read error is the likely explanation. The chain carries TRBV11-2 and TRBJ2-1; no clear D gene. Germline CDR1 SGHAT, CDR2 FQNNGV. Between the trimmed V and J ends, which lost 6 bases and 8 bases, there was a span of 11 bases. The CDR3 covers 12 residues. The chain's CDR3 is CASSFLNDEQFD. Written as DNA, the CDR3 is TGTGCCAGCAGTTTTCTTAATGATGAGCAGTTCGAC.

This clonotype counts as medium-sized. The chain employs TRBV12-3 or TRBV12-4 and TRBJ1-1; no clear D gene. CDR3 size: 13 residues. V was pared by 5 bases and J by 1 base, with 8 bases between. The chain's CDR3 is CASSRPANTEAFF. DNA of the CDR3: TGTGCCAGCAGTCGGCCGGCGAACACTGAAGCTTTCTTT.

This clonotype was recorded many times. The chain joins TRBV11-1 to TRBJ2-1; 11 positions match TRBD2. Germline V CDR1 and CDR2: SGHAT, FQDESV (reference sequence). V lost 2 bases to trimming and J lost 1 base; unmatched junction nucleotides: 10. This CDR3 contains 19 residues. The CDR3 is CASSLRPGLAAYSYNEQFF. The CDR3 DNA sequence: TGTGCCAGCAGCTTACGCCCGGGACTAGCGGCTTATTCCTACAATGAGCAGTTCTTC.

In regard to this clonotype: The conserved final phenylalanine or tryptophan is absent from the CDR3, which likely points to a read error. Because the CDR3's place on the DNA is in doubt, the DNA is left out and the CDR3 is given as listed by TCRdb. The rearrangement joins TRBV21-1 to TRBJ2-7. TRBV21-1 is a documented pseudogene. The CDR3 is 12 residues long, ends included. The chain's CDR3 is CASSKGSYEQYS.

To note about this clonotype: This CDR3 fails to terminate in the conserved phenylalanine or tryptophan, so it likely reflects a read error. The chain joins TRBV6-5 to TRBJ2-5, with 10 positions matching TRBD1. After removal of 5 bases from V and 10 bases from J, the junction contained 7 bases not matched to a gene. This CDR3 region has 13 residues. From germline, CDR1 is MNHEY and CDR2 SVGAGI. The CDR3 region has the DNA TGTGCCAGCAGTACCGACAGGGGGCTTATCCAGTACCTC. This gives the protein CASSTDRGLIQYL.

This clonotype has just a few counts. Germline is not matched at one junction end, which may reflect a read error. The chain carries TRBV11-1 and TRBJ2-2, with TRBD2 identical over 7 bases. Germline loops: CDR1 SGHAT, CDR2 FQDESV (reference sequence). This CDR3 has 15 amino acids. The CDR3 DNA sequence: TGTGGCAGCAGGGTTATGGCGGGAGTGTCCGGGGAGCTGTTTTTT. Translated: CGSRVMAGVSGELFF.

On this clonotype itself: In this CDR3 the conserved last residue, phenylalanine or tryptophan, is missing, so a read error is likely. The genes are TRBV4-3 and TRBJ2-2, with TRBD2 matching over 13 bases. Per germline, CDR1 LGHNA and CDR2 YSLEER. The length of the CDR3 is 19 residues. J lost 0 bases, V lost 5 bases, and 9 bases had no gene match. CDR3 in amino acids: CASSVLAGGPRPNTGELFL. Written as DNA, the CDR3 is TGCGCCAGCAGCGTACTAGCGGGAGGGCCACGTCCGAACACCGGGGAGCTGTTTCTT.